Following are 30 T cell receptor beta chains from one sample sequenced in a study of CD8+CD57+ T cells in acquired aplastic anemia. An expansion of CD8+CD57+ cells by flow cytometry had been shown in patients chosen for sequencing. Genomic DNA constituted the template upon which TCR beta VDJ and CDR3 profiling was performed. TCRdb redid the calling of the reads with MiXCR, one entry per CDR3 protein. The sample lists over 150,000 distinct CDR3 sequences, around 63% seen once, with more than 40% in the top ten. The sample comprised sorted CD4+, CD8+, or CD8+CD57+ T cells (not recorded which) from PBMCs. The receptors originated from a human donor with aplastic anemia.

The V and J genes are TRBV10-3 and TRBJ2-1; D is possibly TRBD2 (5 bases). Trimming removed 3 bases from V and 5 bases from J, with 20 bases in between. This CDR3 has 17 residues. CDR1 is ENHRY, CDR2 SYGVKD, per germline. The CDR3 protein is CAISDGGRSFSDNEQFF. CDR3 nucleotides: TGTGCCATCAGTGATGGAGGCAGATCCTTTTCGGACAATGAGCAGTTCTTC.

The V call is TRBV15, the J call TRBJ1-2; D ambiguous. The CDR3 loop spans 13 amino acids. V was clipped by 4 bases and J by 4 bases, with 10 bases between them. The germline V gene has CDR1 LNHNV and CDR2 YYDKDF (reference sequence). The CDR3 spells CATSKGGSYGYTF. The CDR3 DNA is TGTGCCACCAGCAAGGGAGGGAGCTATGGCTACACCTTC. Looking up the rest from reference TRBV15 and TRBJ1-2 gives the full variable domain: DAMVIQNPRYQVTQFGKPVTLSCSQTLNHNVMYWYQQKSSQAPKLLFHYYDKDFNNEADTPDNFQSRRPNTSFCFLDIRSPGLGDTAMYLCATSKGGSYGYTFGSGTRLTVV.

The chain employs TRBV2 and TRBJ2-1; D unresolved. Germline-derived CDR1 and CDR2 are SNHLY and FYNNEI. V lost 7 bases and J lost 6, with 10 bases in between. The CDR3 sequence is 12 residues long. The CDR3 sequence: CASTVATNEQFF. In DNA form, the CDR3 reads TGTGCCAGCACCGTGGCTACCAATGAGCAGTTCTTC.

V usage is TRBV6-1 and J usage is TRBJ2-2, with 9 bases that match TRBD1. V trimming: 6 bases; J trimming: 4 bases; junction bases outside the gene matches: 6. Germline lookup yields CDR1 MNHNS and CDR2 SASEGT. The CDR3 runs to 15 residues. CDR3 region: CASRLDRGTTGELFF. The CDR3 bases are TGTGCCAGCAGGCTGGACAGGGGCACCACCGGGGAGCTGTTTTTT.

This chain uses TRBV7-9 with TRBJ1-1; D is unresolved. Germline V gene lookup returns CDR1 SEHNR and CDR2 FQNEAQ (reference sequence). The CDR3 consists of 12 residues. V lost 11 bases and J lost 0, with 10 bases in between. Written as DNA, the CDR3 is TGTGCCGGATCCGATGTGAACACTGAAGCTTTCTTT. Its translation is CAGSDVNTEAFF.

This chain uses TRBV7-2 with TRBJ2-3, with a possible D match to TRBD2 (6 bases). The V gene lost 4 bases and the J gene lost 11 bases, with 7 bases spanning the gap. The CDR3 contains 10 residues. Germline CDR1 is SGHTA and CDR2 is FQGNSA. As DNA, the CDR3 is TGTGCCAGCAGCTCCGGGGGGCAGTATTTT. It encodes CASSSGGQYF. The full variable domain, completed using reference TRBV7-2 and TRBJ2-3, is GAGVSQSPSNKVTEKGKDVELRCDPISGHTALYWYRQSLGQGLEFLIYFQGNSAPDKSGLPSDRFSAERTGGSVSTLTIQRTQQEDSAVYLCASSSGGQYFGPGTRLTVL.

The chain links TRBV9 to TRBJ2-5, with a possible D match to TRBD2 (5 bases). V dropped 2 bases and J dropped 5 bases, with 16 bases sitting between them. CDR3 size: 15 residues. CDR1 is SGDLS and CDR2 is YYNGEE in the germline V gene. CDR3 protein: CASSVSSRGWETQYF. The CDR3 DNA sequence: TGTGCCAGCAGCGTCTCGAGCCGGGGTTGGGAGACCCAGTACTTC.

The rearrangement links TRBV10-3 to TRBJ2-7, with no clear D. Germline V gene lookup returns CDR1 ENHRY and CDR2 SYGVKD. V lost 7 bases, J lost 4 bases, and 11 bases lay in between. The CDR3 covers 12 residues. CDR3 residues: CAIKGSTYEQYF. The CDR3 DNA reads TGTGCCATCAAAGGGTCTACGTACGAGCAGTACTTC.

This clonotype was seen only a few times. The chain combines TRBV20-1 with TRBJ1-6; 7 nucleotides match TRBD1. Per germline, CDR1 DFQATT and CDR2 SNEGSKA (reference sequence). V trimming: 3 bases; J trimming: 9 bases; junction bases outside the gene matches: 5. This CDR3 spans 13 amino acids. In nucleotides, the CDR3 is TGCAGTGCTAGCACAGGGGTGGCTTCACCCCTCCACTTT. Amino acid sequence: CSASTGVASPLHF.

With regard to this clonotype: A read error may account for a junction end that differs from germline. This sequence joins TRBV7-6 and TRBJ1-2, with no clear D. The CDR3 is 16 amino acids. Per the germline V gene, CDR1 is SGHVS and CDR2 is FNYEAQ. This CDR3 reads CVSSLARAGGSYGYTF. In DNA, the CDR3 is TGTGTCAGCAGCTTAGCGAGGGCCGGCGGGAGCTATGGCTACACCTTC. The whole variable domain, filled in from reference TRBV7-6 and TRBJ1-2, reads GAGVSQSPRYKVTKRGQDVALRCDPISGHVSLYWYRQALGQGPEFLTYFNYEAQQDKSGLPNDRFSAERPEGSISTLTIQRTEQRDSAMYRCVSSLARAGGSYGYTFGSGTRLTVV.

The chain is built from TRBV19 and TRBJ2-7; TRBD1 matches at 7 bases. CDR3 length: 15 amino acids. Germline V gene lookup returns CDR1 LNHDA and CDR2 SQIVND (reference sequence). V shed 0 bases, J shed 2 bases, and the junction held 4 bases outside the gene matches. CDR3 coding DNA: TGTGCCAGTAGTATAGATGGGGACAGCCCCTACGAGCAGTACTTC. Amino acid sequence: CASSIDGDSPYEQYF.

The chain employs TRBV2 and TRBJ1-1, with D perhaps matching TRBD1 (5 bases). Trimming left V 3 bases short and J 6 bases short, with 5 bases between. Looked up from germline, CDR1 is SNHLY and CDR2 is FYNNEI. This CDR3 contains 11 residues. CDR3 sequence reads: CASSDRAEAFF. CDR3 coding DNA: TGTGCCAGCAGTGACAGGGCTGAAGCTTTCTTT.

V is TRBV2 and J is TRBJ2-5; TRBD2 aligns across 9 bases. The CDR3 consists of 17 residues. Germline V lookup: CDR1 SNHLY, CDR2 FYNNEI. V shed 11 bases, J shed 4 bases, and the junction held 20 bases outside the gene matches. The CDR3 spells CAGGLPTPVAGVETQYF. The CDR3 nucleotides read TGTGCCGGGGGCCTCCCGACCCCCGTAGCGGGGGTAGAGACCCAGTACTTC. Complete variable domain (other parts from reference TRBV2 and TRBJ2-5): EPEVTQTPSHQVTQMGQEVILRCVPISNHLYFYWYRQILGQKVEFLVSFYNNEISEKSEIFDDQFSVERPDGSNFTLKIRSTKLEDSAMYFCAGGLPTPVAGVETQYFGPGTRLLVL.

This clonotype was counted ten times or more. This chain's CDR3 is CASSLGQGWNSPLHF. DNA of the CDR3: TGTGCCAGCAGTTTGGGGCAGGGGTGGAATTCACCCCTCCACTTT. The V and J genes are TRBV27 and TRBJ1-6, with D possibly matching TRBD1 (6 bases). The germline V gene has CDR1 MNHEY and CDR2 SMNVEV (reference sequence). CDR3 length: 15 residues. The ends were cut back, 3 bases at V and 7 bases at J, with 13 bases in the middle.

The CDR3 DNA follows: TGTGCCAGCAAGACTAGCGGCTTCATGAATGAGCAGTTCTTC. This encodes CASKTSGFMNEQFF. This chain connects TRBV2 to TRBJ2-1, with TRBD2 matching 9 bases. The CDR3 has 14 amino acids. Trimming took 7 bases from V and 7 from J; bases not matched to a gene: 8. In germline, CDR1 is SNHLY, CDR2 FYNNEI.

The chain links TRBV2 to TRBJ2-7; D unresolved. V shed 4 bases and J shed 4 bases, with 14 bases lying between them. The CDR3 has 14 residues. The germline gives CDR1 SNHLY, CDR2 FYNNEI. The CDR3 region has the DNA TGTGCCAGCAGTGGATTATATCAGGAATACGAGCAGTACTTC. Translation: CASSGLYQEYEQYF.

In regard to this clonotype: One end of the junction is discordant with germline, which a read error may explain. The rearrangement uses TRBV12-3 or TRBV12-4 and TRBJ2-7; TRBD2 agrees at 7 bases. The length of the CDR3 is 10 residues. The CDR3: CASSWTRADF. The CDR3 DNA follows: TGTGCCAGCAGCTGGACTAGAGCGGACTTC.

Only a few counts were recorded for this clonotype. V and J are TRBV4-1 and TRBJ1-6; D uncertain. This CDR3 has 12 residues. Trimming left V 1 base short and J 9 bases short, with 4 bases between. Per germline, CDR1 MGHRA and CDR2 YSYEKL. The CDR3, as DNA: TGCGCCAGCAGCCAAGTCCGTTCACCCCTCCACTTT. Residues: CASSQVRSPLHF.

This clonotype appeared many times. This chain links TRBV5-1 with TRBJ1-6; D is possibly TRBD1 (6 bases). The germline V and J ends were trimmed by 5 bases and 7 bases, with 16 bases remaining between them. The CDR3 has 15 amino acids. Germline V gene data show CDR1 as SGHRS and CDR2 as YFSETQ. DNA of the CDR3: TGCGCCAGCAGAGCCAGGCAGGGGTCAAATTCACCCCTCCACTTT. This encodes CASRARQGSNSPLHF.

This clonotype was found a few times. This chain links TRBV2 with TRBJ1-2; D gene unclear. V shed 4 bases and J shed 2 bases, with 11 bases lying between them. The CDR3 has 14 amino acids. Looked up from germline, CDR1 is SNHLY and CDR2 is FYNNEI. The CDR3 spells CASSVSTGNYGYTF. The DNA of the CDR3 is TGTGCCAGCAGTGTATCGACTGGGAACTATGGCTACACCTTC.

This chain connects TRBV19 to TRBJ2-7; TRBD1 agrees at 8 bases. Germline CDR1 and CDR2: LNHDA and SQIVND (reference sequence). CDR3 size: 15 residues. With V trimmed by 7 bases and J by 0 bases, 8 bases remained unmatched. The CDR3 nucleotides read TGTGCCAGTACTTCAAGTGGGACAGGCTCCTACGAGCAGTACTTC. It translates to CASTSSGTGSYEQYF.

This clonotype was counted between two and nine times. The chain has TRBV2 and TRBJ1-5, with a tentative D call TRBD1 (5 bases). Trimming left V 4 bases short and J 2 bases short, with 18 bases between. The germline CDR1 and CDR2 sequences are SNHLY and FYNNEI. The CDR3 has 17 amino acids. CDR3 in DNA: TGTGCCAGCAGTGTGAGGGAGTTGGGGGTTGGCAATCAGCCCCAGCATTTT. Protein product: CASSVRELGVGNQPQHF.

This sequence joins TRBV2 and TRBJ1-1, with 8 bases identical to TRBD1. The CDR3 consists of 14 residues. Germline values: CDR1 SNHLY, CDR2 FYNNEI. Losses at the gene ends were 6 bases for V and 4 bases for J; bases not matched to a gene: 7. The CDR3, as DNA: TGTGCCAGCAGATTTGGACAGGGCGGCACTGAAGCTTTCTTT. Encoded protein: CASRFGQGGTEAFF.

J is TRBJ1-6 and V is TRBV10-2; D is ambiguous. V lost 9 bases to trimming and J lost 8 bases, with 11 bases between them. CDR3 size: 12 residues. Per germline, CDR1 WSHSY and CDR2 SAAADI. The CDR3 loop reads CASRLPDSPLHF. CDR3 sequence (DNA): TGCGCCAGTCGGCTGCCGGATTCACCCCTCCACTTT.

The chain joins TRBV5-1 to TRBJ2-3, with 10 bases identical to TRBD2. Germline values: CDR1 SGHRS, CDR2 YFSETQ. This CDR3 is built from 16 residues. J lost 2 bases, V lost 3 bases, and 6 bases had no gene match. This chain's CDR3 is CASSSSSGSITDTQYF. The CDR3 DNA reads as TGCGCCAGCAGCTCCTCTAGCGGGAGTATCACAGATACGCAGTATTTT.

The sample holds a few counts of this clonotype. The chain couples TRBV7-9 to TRBJ2-7, with a weak D call TRBD2 (5 bases). Germline V CDR1 and CDR2: SEHNR, FQNEAQ (reference sequence). V gave up 3 bases and J gave up 7 bases, with 10 bases separating them. This CDR3 comprises 12 residues. This CDR3 is CASSFSGGEQYF. CDR3 bases: TGTGCCAGCAGCTTTTCTGGCGGGGAGCAGTACTTC.

V and J are TRBV24-1 and TRBJ2-1; the D is unclear. V was pared by 8 bases and J by 6 bases, with 13 bases between. Per germline, CDR1 KGHDR and CDR2 SFDVKD. The CDR3 runs 13 residues. CDR3 residues: CATNLPGSNEQFF. Here the CDR3 DNA reads TGTGCCACCAACCTCCCGGGTTCCAATGAGCAGTTCTTC.

The J gene is TRBJ2-7, the V gene TRBV10-3; unclear D gene. This CDR3 is built from 14 residues. Per the germline V gene, CDR1 is ENHRY and CDR2 is SYGVKD. Trimming shortened V by 10 bases and J by 2 bases, and 18 bases separated the two germline ends. CDR3 sequence reads: CASRRPGRTYEQYF. The CDR3 DNA reads as TGTGCCAGCAGAAGGCCGGGCCGTACCTACGAGCAGTACTTC.

This chain connects TRBV6-5 to TRBJ2-7, with 7 bases identical to TRBD2. The J call is uncertain, as TRBJ2-1 better fits the DNA end. The CDR3 loop spans 13 amino acids. Germline V gene sequence: CDR1 MNHEY, CDR2 SVGAGI. The CDR3 is CASSHGGTYEQFF. CDR3 DNA sequence: TGTGCCAGCAGTCACGGGGGGACCTACGAGCAGTTCTTC.

Only one count was recorded for this clonotype. The chain is built from TRBV20-1 and TRBJ2-5, with 7 nucleotides matching TRBD2. CDR3 length: 14 residues. Trimming at V came to 1 base and at J to 3 bases, leaving 5 bases not matched to a gene. Per germline, CDR1 DFQATT and CDR2 SNEGSKA (reference sequence). CDR3 bases: TGCAGTGCTAGAGGGCTACTAGCGAAAGAGACCCAGTACTTC. Its translation: CSARGLLAKETQYF.